The rows below give T cell receptor beta chains drawn from one sample of a study of shared clonotypes between healthy human individuals. Clones were read by immunoSEQ multiplex PCR, and TCRdb kept only the in-frame ones, dropping some. The data hold roughly 1,500,000 clones, with about 98.5% observed a single time. Sample: naive CD4+ T cells sorted from blood. The receptor set was obtained from a man aged 25-45 years in good health. Both conserved end residues are part of each CDR3. D genes are given only for firm matches. Clone size is not always given. Where it is, it says once, few, many or a class for expanded clones.

d_call	j_call	v_call	clone_size	cdr3_aa	cdr3_nt
.	TRBJ1-4	TRBV6-1	.	CASSIHGQVEKLFF	TGTGCCAGCAGTATACACGGACAAGTGGAAAAACTGTTTTTT
.	TRBJ2-7	TRBV7-2	.	CASSLGVGPNYEQYF	TGTGCCAGCAGCTTAGGGGTCGGACCCAACTACGAGCAGTACTTC
.	TRBJ2-2	TRBV5-4	.	CASTQEHTPNTGELFF	TGTGCCAGCACCCAGGAACACACACCCAACACCGGGGAGCTGTTTTTT
TRBD1	TRBJ1-5	TRBV28	.	CASSPAPQGDQPQHF	TGTGCCAGCAGCCCCGCCCCCCAGGGGGATCAGCCCCAGCATTTT
TRBD2	TRBJ2-7	TRBV6-6	.	CASTSPGLAGFEQYF	TGTGCCAGCACCTCCCCCGGGTTAGCGGGTTTCGAGCAGTACTTC
.	TRBJ2-1	TRBV7-2	.	CASSFSPARGYNEQFF	TGTGCCAGCAGCTTTTCCCCAGCGCGGGGTTACAATGAGCAGTTCTTC
.	TRBJ1-1	TRBV11-2	.	CASSSYRNTEAFF	TGTGCCAGCAGCTCCTATCGAAACACTGAAGCTTTCTTT
TRBD2	TRBJ2-1	TRBV29-1	.	CSTSPAGGSNEQFF	TGCAGCACCTCCCCAGCGGGAGGGTCCAATGAGCAGTTCTTC
TRBD1	TRBJ1-4	TRBV15	.	CATSRGGQLNEKLFF	TGTGCCACCAGCAGAGGGGGACAGCTAAATGAAAAACTGTTTTTT
.	TRBJ2-2	TRBV5-1	once	CAGKLDGNTGELFF	TGCGCCGGTAAACTGGACGGTAACACCGGGGAGCTGTTTTTT
.	TRBJ2-1	TRBV19	.	CASSIDLYSPGDQRKGRYNEQFF	TGTGCCAGTAGTATAGATTTATACAGTCCAGGGGACCAAAGGAAAGGTCGCTACAATGAGCAGTTCTTC
TRBD1	TRBJ2-2	TRBV4-1	.	CASSPRTGGNGELFF	TGCGCCAGCAGCCCTAGGACAGGGGGAAACGGGGAGCTGTTTTTT
TRBD2	TRBJ2-7	TRBV19	.	CASSQSGGHYEQYF	TGTGCCAGTAGTCAGTCGGGGGGTCACTACGAGCAGTACTTC
.	TRBJ2-1	TRBV19	.	CASSPSVSRQFF	TGTGCCAGTAGTCCCTCCGTCTCTCGGCAGTTCTTC
.	TRBJ1-2	TRBV6-5	.	CASRTAGWDGYTF	TGTGCCAGCAGGACTGCAGGGTGGGATGGCTACACCTTC
TRBD2	TRBJ2-3	TRBV5-4	.	CASTRGLPSGRGASTDTQYF	TGTGCCAGCACCAGAGGGCTACCTAGCGGGAGGGGGGCTAGCACAGATACGCAGTATTTT
TRBD2	TRBJ2-7	TRBV5-1	.	CASSLAGIAGGEQYF	TGCGCCAGCAGCTTAGCGGGGATAGCGGGAGGCGAGCAGTACTTC
TRBD2	TRBJ2-3	TRBV11-3	.	CASSLGLAADTQYF	TGTGCCAGCAGCTTAGGACTAGCGGCAGATACGCAGTATTTT
TRBD2	TRBJ2-3	TRBV9	once	CASSIGTSGTDTQYF	TGTGCCAGCAGCATCGGGACTAGCGGAACAGATACGCAGTATTTT
.	TRBJ2-4	TRBV4-3	.	CASSQGAQNIQYF	TGCGCCAGCAGCCAAGGGGCACAAAACATTCAGTACTTC
.	TRBJ2-1	TRBV11-3	.	CASSEQSGSSYNEQFF	TGTGCCAGCAGCGAACAAAGCGGAAGTTCCTACAATGAGCAGTTCTTC
.	TRBJ2-2	TRBV9	.	CASSVSADTGELFF	TGTGCCAGCAGCGTATCGGCTGACACCGGGGAGCTGTTTTTT
.	TRBJ1-5	TRBV19	.	CASISRLGVSNQPQHF	TGTGCCAGTATTTCAAGATTAGGGGTTAGCAATCAGCCCCAGCATTTT
.	TRBJ2-5	TRBV10-2	.	CASSELGTQYF	TGCGCCAGCAGTGAGTTGGGGACCCAGTACTTC
TRBD1	TRBJ2-5	TRBV28	.	CASILGQGGTQYF	TGTGCCAGCATCCTCGGACAGGGCGGGACCCAGTACTTC
TRBD2	TRBJ2-1	TRBV25-1	.	CASGLAGGGRNEQFF	TGTGCCAGCGGCTTAGCCGGGGGAGGGCGGAATGAGCAGTTCTTC
.	TRBJ2-3	TRBV7-7	.	CASSASGTSTDTQYF	TGTGCCAGCAGTGCCTCGGGGACTAGCACAGATACGCAGTATTTT
TRBD2	TRBJ2-5	TRBV10-3	.	CAISTLAGGPEETQYF	TGTGCCATCAGTACTCTAGCGGGAGGGCCTGAGGAGACCCAGTACTTC
TRBD2	TRBJ2-2	TRBV18	.	CASSPPGSGGKNGELFF	TGTGCCAGCTCACCTCCCGGTAGCGGGGGGAAGAACGGGGAGCTGTTTTTT
.	TRBJ1-2	TRBV5-1	once	CASSDQGANYGYTF	TGCGCCAGCTCTGATCAGGGAGCTAACTATGGCTACACCTTC
.	TRBJ2-3	TRBV10-1	.	CASSGRTEGTQYF	TGCGCCAGCAGTGGCAGGACGGAGGGGACGCAGTATTTT
.	TRBJ2-1	TRBV19	.	CASSPGNEQFF	TGTGCCAGTAGTCCTGGCAATGAGCAGTTCTTC
.	TRBJ2-6	TRBV7-8	once	CASSLKREKVTGANVLTF	TGTGCCAGCAGCTTAAAAAGGGAAAAAGTCACTGGGGCCAACGTCCTGACTTTC
.	TRBJ2-1	TRBV6-1	.	CASSPPLSSYNEQFF	TGTGCCAGCAGTCCGCCCTTGAGCTCCTACAATGAGCAGTTCTTC
.	TRBJ1-1	TRBV1	.	CTSSQEIGAFF	TGCACCAGCAGCCAAGAGATAGGGGCTTTCTTT
TRBD2	TRBJ2-3	TRBV9	.	CASSDREDENTQYF	TGTGCCAGCAGCGACCGGGAGGATGAGAATACGCAGTATTTT
.	TRBJ1-5	TRBV9	once	CASSPESSTGPQHF	TGTGCCAGCAGCCCCGAGTCGTCTACAGGGCCCCAGCATTTT
.	TRBJ1-2	TRBV5-1	.	CASSLRDRPGGYTF	TGCGCCAGCAGCTTGAGGGACCGGCCGGGGGGCTACACCTTC
TRBD1	TRBJ1-4	TRBV4-1	.	CASSQERGHKLFF	TGCGCCAGCAGCCAAGAAAGGGGGCATAAACTGTTTTTT
.	TRBJ1-4	TRBV5-1	.	CASSLGLGVSNEKLFF	TGCGCCAGCAGCTTGGGACTAGGGGTCTCTAATGAAAAACTGTTTTTT
.	TRBJ1-3	TRBV18	.	CASSPYSPGGFGNTIYF	TGTGCCAGCTCACCATATTCACCTGGAGGGTTTGGAAACACCATATATTTT
.	TRBJ2-1	TRBV10-3	.	CAISGGLSGHLREQFF	TGTGCCATCAGTGGCGGACTGAGCGGGCACCTCCGGGAGCAGTTCTTC
.	TRBJ1-3	TRBV18	.	CASSLKDTFSGNTIYF	TGTGCCAGCTCACTCAAAGACACTTTCTCTGGAAACACCATATATTTT
TRBD2	TRBJ2-1	TRBV5-3	.	CARSLGGGSYNEQFF	TGTGCCAGAAGCTTGGGCGGCGGGAGCTACAATGAGCAGTTCTTC
.	TRBJ2-7	TRBV10-3	.	CAISDRAATGRYEQYF	TGTGCCATCAGTGATCGGGCGGCCACAGGGAGGTACGAGCAGTACTTC
TRBD2	TRBJ2-5	TRBV5-1	.	CASSLAGPGDQYF	TGCGCCAGCAGCCTAGCGGGGCCAGGGGACCAGTACTTC
.	TRBJ2-1	TRBV9	.	CASSVIGTHTNEQFF	TGTGCCAGCAGCGTTATCGGGACCCATACCAATGAGCAGTTCTTC
.	TRBJ1-4	TRBV25-1	.	CASSESGSGEKLFF	TGTGCCAGCAGTGAATCAGGGAGTGGTGAAAAACTGTTTTTT
.	TRBJ2-2	TRBV10-2	.	CASSGAGSAWGTGELFF	TGCGCCAGCAGCGGCGCGGGTTCAGCCTGGGGCACCGGGGAGCTGTTTTTT
.	TRBJ2-5	TRBV6-5	.	CASSYSRIKETQYF	TGTGCCAGCAGTTACTCTAGGATTAAAGAGACCCAGTACTTC
.	TRBJ1-1	TRBV18	.	CASSSPRGEAFF	TGTGCCAGCTCAAGTCCTCGGGGTGAAGCTTTCTTT
.	TRBJ2-7	TRBV14	.	CASSARGGTQYEQYF	TGTGCCAGCAGCGCCCGGGGCGGGACCCAATACGAGCAGTACTTC
.	TRBJ1-5	TRBV30	.	CAWSVRDRLYSNQPQHF	TGTGCCTGGAGTGTACGGGACCGTCTATATAGCAATCAGCCCCAGCATTTT
.	TRBJ1-3	TRBV15	.	CATSSQTGTGNTIYF	TGTGCCACCAGCAGCCAGACCGGAACCGGAAACACCATATATTTT
.	TRBJ2-5	TRBV5-1	.	CASSLQGGRETQYF	TGCGCCAGCAGCTTACAGGGTGGACGGGAGACCCAGTACTTC